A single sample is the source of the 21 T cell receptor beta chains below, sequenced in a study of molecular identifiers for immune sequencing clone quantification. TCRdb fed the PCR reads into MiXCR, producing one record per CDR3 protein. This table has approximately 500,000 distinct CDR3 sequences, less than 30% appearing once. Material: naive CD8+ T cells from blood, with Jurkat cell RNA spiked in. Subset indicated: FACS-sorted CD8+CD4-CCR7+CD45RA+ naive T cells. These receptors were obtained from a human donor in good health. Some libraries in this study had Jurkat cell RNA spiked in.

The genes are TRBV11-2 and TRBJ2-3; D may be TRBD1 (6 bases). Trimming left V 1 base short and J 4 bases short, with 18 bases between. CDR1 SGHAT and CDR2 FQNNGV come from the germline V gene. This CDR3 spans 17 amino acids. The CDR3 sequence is CASSLVLGAEGADTQYF. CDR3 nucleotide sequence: TGTGCCAGCAGCTTAGTGCTGGGGGCGGAAGGGGCAGATACGCAGTATTTT.

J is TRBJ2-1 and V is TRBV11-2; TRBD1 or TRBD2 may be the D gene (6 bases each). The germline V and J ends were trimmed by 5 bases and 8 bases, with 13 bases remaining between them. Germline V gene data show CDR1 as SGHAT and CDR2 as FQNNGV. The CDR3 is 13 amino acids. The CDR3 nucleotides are TGTGCCAGCAGCGCCGAAGGGGGGTATGAGCAGTTCTTC. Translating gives CASSAEGGYEQFF.

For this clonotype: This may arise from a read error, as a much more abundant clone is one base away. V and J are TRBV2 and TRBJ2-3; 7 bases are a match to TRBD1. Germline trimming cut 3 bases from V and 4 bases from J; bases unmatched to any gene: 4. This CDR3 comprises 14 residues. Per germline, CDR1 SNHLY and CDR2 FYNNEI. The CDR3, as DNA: TGTGCCAGCAGTGAGAGCCAGGGGGCAGATACGCAGTATTTT. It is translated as CASSESQGADTQYF.

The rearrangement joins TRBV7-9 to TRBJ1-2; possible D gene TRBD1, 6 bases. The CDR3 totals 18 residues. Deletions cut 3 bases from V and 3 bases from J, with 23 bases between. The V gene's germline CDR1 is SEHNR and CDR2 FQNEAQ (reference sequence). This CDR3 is CASSFILRDLPGDYGYTF. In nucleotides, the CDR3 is TGTGCCAGCAGCTTCATCCTCCGGGACCTCCCAGGGGACTATGGCTACACCTTC.

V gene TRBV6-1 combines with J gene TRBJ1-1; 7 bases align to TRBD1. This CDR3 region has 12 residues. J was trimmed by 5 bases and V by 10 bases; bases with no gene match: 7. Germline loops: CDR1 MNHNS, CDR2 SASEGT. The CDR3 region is CATGDSWTEAFF. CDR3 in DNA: TGTGCCACCGGGGACAGTTGGACTGAAGCTTTCTTT.

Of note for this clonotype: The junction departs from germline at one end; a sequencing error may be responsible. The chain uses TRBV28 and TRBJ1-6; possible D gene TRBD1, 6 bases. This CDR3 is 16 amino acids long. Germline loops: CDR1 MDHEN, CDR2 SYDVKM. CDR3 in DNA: TGTGCCAGCAGTACAAGGGCCATACAGGGCCGGTCACCCTTCCACTTT. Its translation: CASSTRAIQGRSPFHF.

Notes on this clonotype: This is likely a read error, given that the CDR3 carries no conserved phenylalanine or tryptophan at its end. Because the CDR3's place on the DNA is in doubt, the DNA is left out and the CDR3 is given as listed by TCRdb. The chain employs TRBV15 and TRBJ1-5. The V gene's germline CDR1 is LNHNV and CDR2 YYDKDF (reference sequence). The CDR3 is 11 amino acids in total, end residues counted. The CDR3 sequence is CATSKGTKPSG.

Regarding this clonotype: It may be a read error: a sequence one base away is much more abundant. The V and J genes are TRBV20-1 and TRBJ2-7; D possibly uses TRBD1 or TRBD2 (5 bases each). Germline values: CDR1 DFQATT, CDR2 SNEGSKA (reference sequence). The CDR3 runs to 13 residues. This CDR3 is CNASRDRSYEQYF. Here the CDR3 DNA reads TGCAATGCCAGCAGGGACCGCAGCTACGAGCAGTACTTC.

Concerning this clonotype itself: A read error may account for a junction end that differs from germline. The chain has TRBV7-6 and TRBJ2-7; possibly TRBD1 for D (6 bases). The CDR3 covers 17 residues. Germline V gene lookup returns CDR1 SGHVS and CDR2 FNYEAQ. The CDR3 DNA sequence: TGTGCCAGCGGCTTACCCTCAAGGACAGTAAAACAGTACGAGCAGTACTTC. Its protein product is CASGLPSRTVKQYEQYF.

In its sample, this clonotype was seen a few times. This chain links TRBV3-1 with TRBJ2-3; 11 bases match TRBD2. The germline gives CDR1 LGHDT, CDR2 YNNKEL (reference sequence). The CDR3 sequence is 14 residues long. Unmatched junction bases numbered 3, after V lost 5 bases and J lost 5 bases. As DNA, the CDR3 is TGTGCCAGCAGCAGTAGCGGGGGGGTAGATACGCAGTATTTT. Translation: CASSSSGGVDTQYF.

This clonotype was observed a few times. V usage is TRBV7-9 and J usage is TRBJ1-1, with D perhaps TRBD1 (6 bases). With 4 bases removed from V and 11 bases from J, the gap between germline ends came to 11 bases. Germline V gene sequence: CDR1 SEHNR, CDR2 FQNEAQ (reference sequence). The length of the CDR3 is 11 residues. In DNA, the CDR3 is TGTGCCAGCAGCTGGGCAGGGGTTGCTTTCTTT. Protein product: CASSWAGVAFF.

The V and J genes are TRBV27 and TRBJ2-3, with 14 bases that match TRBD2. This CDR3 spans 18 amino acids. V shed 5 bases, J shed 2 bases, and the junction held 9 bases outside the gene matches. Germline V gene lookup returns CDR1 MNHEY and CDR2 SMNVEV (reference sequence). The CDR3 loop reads CASSPGTSGSINTDTQYF. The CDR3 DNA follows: TGTGCCAGCAGTCCCGGGACTAGCGGGAGTATCAACACAGATACGCAGTATTTT.

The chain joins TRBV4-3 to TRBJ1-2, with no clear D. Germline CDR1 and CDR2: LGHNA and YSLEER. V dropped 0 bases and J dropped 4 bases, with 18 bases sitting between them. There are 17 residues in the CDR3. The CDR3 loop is CASSQEWKPALPYGYTF. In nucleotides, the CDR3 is TGCGCCAGCAGCCAAGAATGGAAGCCGGCGCTACCCTATGGCTACACCTTC.

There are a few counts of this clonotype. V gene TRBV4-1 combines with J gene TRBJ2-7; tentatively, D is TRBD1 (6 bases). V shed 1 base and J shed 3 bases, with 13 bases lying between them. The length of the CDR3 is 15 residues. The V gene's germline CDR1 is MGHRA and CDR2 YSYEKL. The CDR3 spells CASSQVWDTVYEQYF. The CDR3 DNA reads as TGCGCCAGCAGCCAAGTATGGGACACGGTCTACGAGCAGTACTTC.

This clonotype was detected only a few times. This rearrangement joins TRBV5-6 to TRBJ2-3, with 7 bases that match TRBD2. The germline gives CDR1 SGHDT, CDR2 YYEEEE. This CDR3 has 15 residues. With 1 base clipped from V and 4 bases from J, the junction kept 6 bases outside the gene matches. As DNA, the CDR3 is TGTGCCAGCAGCTTGTTGGGGGAGGGCCCAGATACGCAGTATTTT. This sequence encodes CASSLLGEGPDTQYF.

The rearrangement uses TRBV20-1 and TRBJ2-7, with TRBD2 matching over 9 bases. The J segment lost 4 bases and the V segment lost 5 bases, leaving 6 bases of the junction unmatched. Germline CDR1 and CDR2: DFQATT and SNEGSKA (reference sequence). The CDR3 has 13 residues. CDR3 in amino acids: CSALWLAGYEQYF. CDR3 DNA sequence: TGCAGTGCTTTGTGGCTAGCGGGATACGAGCAGTACTTC.

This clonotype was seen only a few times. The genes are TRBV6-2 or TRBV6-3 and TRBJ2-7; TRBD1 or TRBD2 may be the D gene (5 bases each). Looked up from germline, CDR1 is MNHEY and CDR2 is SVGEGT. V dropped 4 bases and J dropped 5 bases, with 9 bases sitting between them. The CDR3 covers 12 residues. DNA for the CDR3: TGTGCCAGCAGTTGGGGGACCCACGAGCAGTACTTC. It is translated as CASSWGTHEQYF.

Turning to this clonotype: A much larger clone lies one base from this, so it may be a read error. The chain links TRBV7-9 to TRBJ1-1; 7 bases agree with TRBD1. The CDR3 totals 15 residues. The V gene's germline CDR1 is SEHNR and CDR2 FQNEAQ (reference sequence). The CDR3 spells CASSLALGQLTGAFF. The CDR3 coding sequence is TGTGCCAGCAGCTTAGCGTTGGGACAGTTAACTGGAGCTTTCTTT.

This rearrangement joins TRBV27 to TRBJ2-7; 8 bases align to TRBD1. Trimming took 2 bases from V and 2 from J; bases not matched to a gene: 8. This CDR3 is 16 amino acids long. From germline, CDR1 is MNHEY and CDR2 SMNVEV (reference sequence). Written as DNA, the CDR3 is TGTGCCAGCAGTTTACTTGGGGGGACAGGTACCTACGAGCAGTACTTC. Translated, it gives CASSLLGGTGTYEQYF.

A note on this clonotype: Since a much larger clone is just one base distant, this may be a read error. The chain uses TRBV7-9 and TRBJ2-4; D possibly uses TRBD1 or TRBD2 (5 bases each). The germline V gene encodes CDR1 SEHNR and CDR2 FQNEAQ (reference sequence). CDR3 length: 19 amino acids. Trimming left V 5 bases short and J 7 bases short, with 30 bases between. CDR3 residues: CASSTPGTPVGMYGNIQYF. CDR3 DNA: TGTGCCAGCAGCACTCCCGGGACGCCTGTGGGTATGTATGGGAACATTCAGTACTTC.

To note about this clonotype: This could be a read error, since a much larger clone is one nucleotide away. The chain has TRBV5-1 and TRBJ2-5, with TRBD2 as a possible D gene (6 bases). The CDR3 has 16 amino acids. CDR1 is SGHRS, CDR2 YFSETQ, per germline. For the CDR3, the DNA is TGCGCCAGCAGGGGCGTCCTGTCGGGGGTCGGAGAGACCCGGTACTTC. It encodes CASRGVLSGVGETRYF. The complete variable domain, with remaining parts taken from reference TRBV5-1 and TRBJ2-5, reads KAGVTQTPRYLIKTRGQQVTLSCSPISGHRSVSWYQQTPGQGLQFLFEYFSETQRNKGNFPGRFSGRQFSNSRSEMNVSTLELGDSALYLCASRGVLSGVGETRYFGPGTRLLVL.